This T cell receptor beta chain appears in the sequencing data of a study of cytomegalovirus exposure and HLA in healthy donors (dated by TCRdb to the late 2010s). Turning to the overall study: According to an earlier analysis of 587 of the donors, some 180 million T cells yielded 100 million or so unique TCR beta sequences and about 300 Gb of sequence data. Approximately 300 gigabases of sequencing data and 75 million to 85 million unique TCR sequences made up an early release that covered some 640 HLA-typed donors. Among the approximately 400 genotyped donors, approximately 82% belonged to the genetic ancestry cluster associated with self-reported Caucasian donors. The study aimed to test whether cataloging public T cell receptors could reveal signatures of past pathogen exposure. The T cell repertoires of under 700 subjects were profiled by immunosequencing and related to cytomegalovirus serostatus. A separate validation cohort of 100 to 150 different subjects was used in addition to the 666-subject first cohort. To predict cytomegalovirus infection status, the study brought together high-throughput TCR immunosequencing, statistical association of individual TCRs with disease status, and machine learning. In a later analysis, previously published TCR beta repertoires from several hundred donors were re-analyzed and high-resolution HLA genotyping was added so that TCR occurrence patterns could be studied. Rather than using new phenotypic data, the later analysis identified candidate immune exposures from TCR beta sequences and from how often those sequences occurred across donors. An earlier analysis of several hundred of the donors applied high-throughput TCR beta sequencing to assess whether each TCR beta V gene segment acted as functional or pseudogenic. Donor age, sex, ethnicity and CMV serostatus were collected together with the repertoire data. In a later genetic analysis, genome-wide SNP genotypes for about 55% of the roughly 670 donors were used, and that subset was treated as a discovery cohort. All discovery cohort repertoires had been generated using a single sequencing platform. Both class I and class II loci were covered by HLA typing, at four-digit resolution. The number of typed donors differed by locus: about 629-630 for A, B, C, DRB1 and DQB1; approximately 530 for DQA1; 606 for DPA1; and some 470 for DPB1. Roughly 5 DR-DQ haplotypes were handled as single units for association and clustering, since linkage in the cohort was strong. Across some 400 genotyped donors of the cohort, an average of approximately 220,000 unique TCR beta nucleotide sequences per donor were sequenced, and roughly 20% of those sequences were non-productive.

The paper's findings and limits, for the study overall: Because counts were too low, about 18 rarely observed V segments, including chromosome 9 orphons, were excluded from the earlier analysis of around 640 of the donors. Linkage disequilibrium might explain the correlated functional status among segregating V segments, but an unknown experimental factor could not be excluded. According to a later analysis, TCR association rates differed among HLA loci, with DRB1 alleles showing the most associated TCRs and HLA-C alleles showing the fewest. Compared with equally common non-associated chains, HLA-associated TCR beta chains in a later analysis were more clonally expanded and had lower generation probabilities. The only immune exposure information available for the cohort was CMV serostatus. Because the 87-base-pair reads could not distinguish some IMGT-functional V segments, including TRBV6-2 and TRBV6-3, those segments were excluded. Because HLA typing was unavailable for some donors at each locus, only the typed subset was used in association tests. A later analysis associated about 16,000 TCR beta sequences with specific HLA alleles at a false discovery rate of 0.05. In the study, around 150 TCR beta chains were listed as associated with cytomegalovirus. When HLA alleles, especially DR and DQ, strongly co-occurred, TCR associations were difficult to assign to individual alleles. A later genetic analysis reported fewer N-insertions in productive TCRs among donors in an Asian-associated ancestry cluster than the roughly 700-donor mean. A further reported finding was that TCR beta sequences accurately predicted the HLA-A and HLA-B alleles for most subjects in the first cohort. The authors suggested that the approach could potentially be extended to other disease states and immunological phenotypes. In an earlier analysis of about 540 of the donors, most TCR beta V segments were observed in productive rearrangements about 87% or about 30% of the time, broadly matching IMGT annotations. The sequencing pipeline was judged likely to have produced a cluster of highly shared sequence variants as a technical artifact. A later analysis found that most CMV-associated TCR beta chains appeared HLA-restricted, with HLA associations seemingly driven largely by CMV exposure. While some public TCRs were present in many individuals, most TCR sequences turned up only very rarely across donors. Three of the identified cytomegalovirus-associated TCR beta chains were confirmed in vitro to be specific for cytomegalovirus antigens. A later analysis reported that several top co-occurrence clusters appeared linked to parvovirus B19, influenza, CMV and Epstein-Barr virus. The cohort was sequenced for TCR beta chains only, and without alpha or paired-chain data the features that could be detected were limited. In a later genetic analysis, a missense DCLRE1C variant was associated with V-gene and J-gene trimming of TCR beta chains, and the association was replicated in an independent cohort. In both the original and validation cohorts, the classifier was reported to diagnose cytomegalovirus status with high specificity and sensitivity. Sequencing depth was assumed to be roughly uniform across donors in the presence/absence analyses, though that assumption may not hold.

The method behind the library was the immunoSEQ multiplex PCR assay. For the multiplex PCR, a mixture combining 60 forward primers for TCR Vbeta segments and 13 reverse primers for TCR Jbeta segments was used. Amplification of the CDR3 region of rearranged TCR beta genes was performed with a multiplex PCR assay on genomic DNA. The Illumina HiSeq System was used to sequence the amplified TCR beta libraries as 87-base-pair reads. The authors processed their data as follows. In a later analysis, tens of millions of unique TCR beta chains were counted across the roughly 610 repertoires, and around 10 million of these chains were shared by at least two donors. Raw reads were error-corrected and collapsed into unique sequences by a nearest-neighbor algorithm in which closely related sequences were merged to remove PCR and sequencing errors. To assign V, D and J gene segments, CDR3 sequences were aligned to IMGT reference sequences. Each retained sequence needed at least a six-nucleotide match to both a V gene segment and a J gene segment. Rearrangements were classified as productive when the CDR3 lacked stop codons and remained in frame with V and J, and all other rearrangements were classified as non-productive. CDR3 was defined by IMGT convention, running from the second conserved V-encoded cysteine to the conserved J-encoded phenylalanine. The earlier analysis of around 640 of the donors excluded sequences that lacked an unambiguous match to a single V gene segment. In an earlier analysis of more than 500 of the donors, a V segment was called functional when productive rearrangements were above 56.7%, and segregating when the standard deviation between donors exceeded 5%. A statistical classification framework was built to diagnose cytomegalovirus status from the catalog of TCR beta chain sequences. A later analysis assigned V and J genes by comparing TCR nucleotide sequences with IMGT/GENE-DB human TR gene sequences. A later analysis assigned CDR3 sequences and most-parsimonious VDJ recombination scenarios with the TCRdist pipeline. In a later analysis, each TCR beta chain was defined by its CDR3 amino acid sequence together with its V-gene family, and reads lacking a unique V-gene family were excluded. To address suspected cross-contamination and a sequencing artifact, a later analysis removed several hundred highly shared, low-generation-probability nucleotide sequences. In a later analysis, a clonal expansion index for each public chain was calculated from normalized within-repertoire ranks of inferred template counts. In a later analysis, generation probabilities were computed with a VDJ recombination model fitted to out-of-frame rearrangements, and the resulting probabilities were checked against IGoR. Hypergeometric tests were used in a later analysis to score TCR-TCR, TCR-HLA and TCR-CMV co-occurrence, with a repertoire-size bias correction applied to the TCR pairs. To estimate false discovery rates, a later analysis permuted the HLA or CMV assignments 20 times. In a later analysis, co-occurring TCRs were grouped using DBSCAN, with TCRdist sequence similarity added in when clustering inside HLA-allele-positive subsets. Repertoires with fewer than 30,000 or more than 120,000 public chains, plus five repertoires with anomalous nucleotide sharing, were excluded from co-occurrence clustering. TCRdb retrieved this table from immuneACCESS and kept in-frame rearrangements only. Not all clones are present; in checked studies, unresolved V genes account for under half, and no reason is known for the remainder. V, J and clone size derive from that table, while D and trimming were established from the DNA sequence. The sample profile shows around 91,000 clones; 78% of them were found once. 3.5% to 5.5% of the sample comes from the top ten.

A remark on this clone: No antigen is known for it. Within one base of it there is no much larger clone, and no base qualities were kept.

V has 6 bases trimmed and J has 0 bases trimmed; junction bases matching no gene number 11. The CDR3 holds 18 amino acids from the cysteine to the phenylalanine. Solely the CDR3 DNA is kept, with 54 bases framed from the first base. CDR1 and CDR2 were assigned from the germline V gene as SGHDN and FVKESK. The cohort comprised some 680 healthy bone marrow donors. Cohort members were all nominally healthy when sampled, although unrecorded immune exposures were likely present. The donor tested CMV seropositive, placing the donor among the 290 or so seropositive members of the cohort. A peripheral blood sample was collected from each donor, and TCR beta sequencing was performed on peripheral blood mononuclear cells. The Qiagen DNeasy Blood Extraction Kit was used to extract genomic DNA from the blood cell samples.

This receptor was identified in a woman in her 40s in good health and CMV-seropositive. The sequence is built from TRBV14 and TRBJ2-6; TRBD1 lines up with 7 middle nucleotides. Source material: PBMCs. At the DNA level, the sequence is TGTGCCAGCAGTAGCAGGGGACAGTCAATCTCTGGGGCCAACGTCCTGACTTTC. It is translated as CASSSRGQSISGANVLTF.